Following are 32 T cell receptor beta chains from one sample sequenced in a study of cytomegalovirus exposure and HLA in healthy donors. Vbeta (60) and Jbeta (13) primers were used in the PCR. Here immunoSEQ multiplex PCR was the method, and the copy in TCRdb shows in-frame clones only, minus some. The table includes over 95,000 clones, 76% detected once. The source material was PBMCs. These receptors came from a woman between 40 and 50 years old in good health and CMV-seropositive.

The CDR3: CASSVNRDRGSYEQYF. The CDR3 DNA reads TGTGCCAGTAGCGTAAACCGGGACAGGGGTTCCTACGAGCAGTACTTC. V is TRBV19 and J is TRBJ2-7; 10 positions agree with TRBD1. The trim removed 6 bases at V and 1 base at J, leaving 9 bases unmatched. The CDR3 runs 16 residues. Per germline, CDR1 LNHDA and CDR2 SQIVND (reference sequence).

The CDR3 spells CASSPHETGMGTEAFF. Written as DNA, the CDR3 is TGTGCCAGCAGCCCCCACGAGACAGGGATGGGCACTGAAGCTTTCTTT. The chain uses TRBV7-2 and TRBJ1-1, with 7 bases that match TRBD1. Germline trimming cut 5 bases from V and 4 bases from J; bases unmatched to any gene: 13. The CDR3 loop spans 16 amino acids. CDR1 is SGHTA and CDR2 is FQGNSA in the germline V gene.

This clone has more than one count but fewer than ten. The chain has TRBV7-8 and TRBJ2-2; D remains unclear. The germline V gene has CDR1 SGHVS and CDR2 FQNEAQ. The V end was cut by 4 bases, the J end by 2 bases, with 5 bases between. The CDR3 length is 13 residues. CDR3 DNA sequence: TGTGCCAGCAGCTCTGTCAACACCGGGGAGCTGTTTTTT. Translation: CASSSVNTGELFF.

This chain connects TRBV5-1 to TRBJ2-2; D possibly corresponds to TRBD1 (5 bases). Germline loops: CDR1 SGHRS, CDR2 YFSETQ. The CDR3 is 15 residues long. Between the trimmed V and J ends, which lost 0 bases and 5 bases, there was a span of 11 bases. The CDR3: CASSLVVGPTGELFF. For the CDR3, the DNA is TGCGCCAGCAGCTTGGTAGTGGGGCCGACCGGGGAGCTGTTTTTT.

The chain recombines TRBV7-2 with TRBJ1-2, with 9 bases lining up with TRBD1. Germline lookup yields CDR1 SGHTA and CDR2 FQGNSA. After removal of 5 bases from V and 0 bases from J, the junction contained 13 bases not matched to a gene. The CDR3 consists of 18 residues. CDR3 sequence (DNA): TGTGCCAGCAGCCGACGTTTGACAGGGGGTTTTTCTAACTATGGCTACACCTTC. Amino acids: CASSRRLTGGFSNYGYTF.

The V call is TRBV5-1, the J call TRBJ2-2, with D possibly matching TRBD2 (6 bases). The CDR3 is 14 amino acids. Looked up from germline, CDR1 is SGHRS and CDR2 is YFSETQ. V gave up 4 bases and J gave up 6 bases, with 13 bases separating them. CDR3 sequence reads: CASSRMGEAGELFF. The CDR3 DNA reads as TGCGCCAGCAGCCGGATGGGGGAGGCCGGGGAGCTGTTTTTT. Full variable domain (rest looked up from reference TRBV5-1 and TRBJ2-2): KAGVTQTPRYLIKTRGQQVTLSCSPISGHRSVSWYQQTPGQGLQFLFEYFSETQRNKGNFPGRFSGRQFSNSRSEMNVSTLELGDSALYLCASSRMGEAGELFFGEGSRLTVL.

This chain joins TRBV2 and TRBJ2-6, with 9 bases matching TRBD1. V shed 11 bases and J 0 bases; nucleotides not matched to a gene: 11. Germline V gene sequence: CDR1 SNHLY, CDR2 FYNNEI. The CDR3 runs to 17 residues. CDR3 bases: TGTGCCGTCCATCCCGGGGACAGGGTCTCTGGGGCCAACGTCCTGACTTTC. The encoded protein is CAVHPGDRVSGANVLTF.

The rearrangement uses TRBV10-3 and TRBJ2-2; no clear D gene. CDR1 is ENHRY and CDR2 is SYGVKD in the germline V gene. V was pared by 7 bases and J by 4 bases, with 19 bases between. The CDR3 contains 16 residues. The CDR3 loop reads CAIKAPVLSGTGELFF. Written as DNA, the CDR3 is TGTGCCATCAAGGCTCCTGTGCTTTCGGGCACCGGGGAGCTGTTTTTT.

The V call is TRBV6-5, the J call TRBJ1-1, with 10 bases matching TRBD1. Germline CDR1 and CDR2: MNHEY and SVGAGI. The trim removed 4 bases at V and 5 bases at J, leaving 7 bases unmatched. CDR3 size: 15 residues. The CDR3 here is CASSSKTGGGTEAFF. The CDR3 DNA is TGTGCCAGCAGTTCCAAGACAGGGGGCGGAACTGAAGCTTTCTTT.

This clone has a handful of counts. CDR3 nucleotides: TGTGCCAGCAGCTTGGAGATGGTGCACGGACAGGCAATGAACACTGAAGCTTTCTTT. It translates to CASSLEMVHGQAMNTEAFF. The rearrangement uses TRBV5-7 and TRBJ1-1, with 7 bases identical to TRBD1. TRBV5-7 is sorted into the ORF group, with uncertain function. This CDR3 comprises 19 residues. V lost 0 bases and J lost 0; bases outside the gene matches: 14.

Only a few counts were recorded for this clone. J is TRBJ1-1 and V is TRBV7-9; D might be TRBD1 (6 bases). The CDR3 loop spans 14 amino acids. CDR1 and CDR2 from the germline V gene are SEHNR and FQNEAQ (reference sequence). Between the trimmed V and J ends, which lost 5 bases and 0 bases, there was a span of 10 bases. CDR3 in DNA: TGTGCCAGCAGCCCATGGGGGCTGAACACTGAAGCTTTCTTT. This gives the protein CASSPWGLNTEAFF.

J is TRBJ1-1 and V is TRBV5-1, with a weak D call TRBD1 (5 bases). CDR1 and CDR2 (germline): SGHRS, YFSETQ. Trimming took 4 bases from V and 7 from J, leaving 23 bases between them. The CDR3 contains 16 residues. The CDR3 DNA reads as TGCGCCAGCAGCCCTCGGAAGGGGCTACTACGGGTTGAAGCTTTCTTT. Amino acids: CASSPRKGLLRVEAFF.

The V gene is TRBV5-6, the J gene TRBJ2-2; possible D gene TRBD1, 6 bases. Trimming removed 0 bases at V and 2 bases at J, with 11 bases between. Germline lookup yields CDR1 SGHDT and CDR2 YYEEEE. The CDR3 loop spans 16 amino acids. The CDR3 bases are TGTGCCAGCAGCTTGGTTGGGGGCGTCAACACCGGGGAGCTGTTTTTT. Its translation is CASSLVGGVNTGELFF.

The J gene is TRBJ1-1, the V gene TRBV18, with a tentative D call TRBD1 (5 bases). The CDR3 has 15 residues. Trimming left V 3 bases short and J 3 bases short, with 14 bases between. Germline V lookup: CDR1 KGHSH, CDR2 LQKENI. The CDR3 DNA is TGTGCCAGCTCACCCCCACAGGCGAGAGACACTGAAGCTTTCTTT. It codes for CASSPPQARDTEAFF.

This clone came up a few times. The chain joins TRBV19 to TRBJ1-4, with 7 bases that match TRBD1. The length of the CDR3 is 15 residues. Germline V gene sequence: CDR1 LNHDA, CDR2 SQIVND (reference sequence). The J segment lost 4 bases and the V segment lost 4 bases, leaving 6 bases of the junction unmatched. As DNA, the CDR3 is TGTGCCAGTAGTACCGGACAGGACTTTAATGAAAAACTGTTTTTT. Translated: CASSTGQDFNEKLFF.

V gene TRBV7-8 combines with J gene TRBJ1-5; D may be TRBD1 (6 bases). V gave up 6 bases and J gave up 0 bases, with 12 bases separating them. The V gene's germline CDR1 is SGHVS and CDR2 FQNEAQ. The CDR3 length is 15 residues. The CDR3 sequence is CASSPPGHSNQPQHF. CDR3 in DNA: TGTGCCAGCAGTCCGCCGGGACATAGCAATCAGCCCCAGCATTTT.

By share, this clone counts as medium-sized (0.01 to 0.1%). This sequence joins TRBV6-1 and TRBJ2-1; maybe TRBD1 (5 bases). CDR3 length equals 15 residues. Germline CDR1 is MNHNS and CDR2 is SASEGT. V was clipped by 3 bases and J by 1 base, with 10 bases between them. CDR3 in amino acids: CASSDFQGSYNEQFF. The CDR3, as DNA: TGTGCCAGCAGTGATTTTCAGGGATCCTACAATGAGCAGTTCTTC.

In its sample, this clone was seen a few times. V and J are TRBV12-5 and TRBJ1-1; D unresolved. The germline gives CDR1 LGHNT, CDR2 FRNRAP. The germline V and J ends were trimmed by 1 base and 4 bases, with 10 bases remaining between them. The CDR3 is 14 residues long. The DNA of the CDR3 is TGTGCTAGTGGTTTGGGAACAGCGGTCACTGAAGCTTTCTTT. Translated, it gives CASGLGTAVTEAFF.

This clone occurred many times. The chain couples TRBV19 to TRBJ1-1; 11 positions agree with TRBD1. Germline V gene lookup returns CDR1 LNHDA and CDR2 SQIVND (reference sequence). With V trimmed by 6 bases and J by 4 bases, 4 bases remained unmatched. The CDR3 has 14 amino acids. The CDR3 reads CASSGTGGGTEAFF. The CDR3 coding sequence is TGTGCCAGTAGCGGGACAGGGGGGGGCACTGAAGCTTTCTTT.

The rearrangement joins TRBV7-9 to TRBJ1-1; D remains ambiguous. V gave up 3 bases and J gave up 4 bases, with 6 bases separating them. CDR3 length: 12 amino acids. The germline V gene encodes CDR1 SEHNR and CDR2 FQNEAQ (reference sequence). CDR3 sequence reads: CASSLRGTEAFF. The CDR3, as DNA: TGTGCCAGCAGCTTGAGAGGCACTGAAGCTTTCTTT. The full variable domain, completed using reference TRBV7-9 and TRBJ1-1, is DTGVSQNPRHKITKRGQNVTFRCDPISEHNRLYWYRQTLGQGPEFLTYFQNEAQLEKSRLLSDRFSAERPKGSFSTLEIQRTEQGDSAMYLCASSLRGTEAFFGQGTRLTVV.

The chain combines TRBV4-1 with TRBJ2-3; the match to TRBD2 covers 7 bases. This CDR3 spans 14 amino acids. The V segment lost 4 bases and the J segment 3 bases; nucleotides outside the gene matches: 4. CDR1 is MGHRA and CDR2 is YSYEKL in the germline V gene. Written as DNA, the CDR3 is TGCGCCAGCAGCCCGAGCGGGGATACAGATACGCAGTATTTT. This gives the protein CASSPSGDTDTQYF.

The chain uses TRBV7-8 and TRBJ1-3; D may be TRBD1 (6 bases). Between the trimmed V and J ends, which lost 2 bases and 3 bases, there was a span of 17 bases. This CDR3 has 17 residues. From germline, CDR1 is SGHVS and CDR2 FQNEAQ. CDR3 coding DNA: TGTGCCAGCAGCTTAATTCACAGGGAAGGCCTTGGAAACACCATATATTTT. Protein sequence: CASSLIHREGLGNTIYF.

V usage is TRBV7-9 and J usage is TRBJ2-1, with D maybe TRBD2 (5 bases). CDR3 length: 14 residues. Germline CDR1 is SEHNR and CDR2 is FQNEAQ (reference sequence). Trimming left V 2 bases short and J 3 bases short, with 8 bases between. CDR3 sequence (DNA): TGTGCCAGCAGCTTATCCGGGAACTACAATGAGCAGTTCTTC. Residues: CASSLSGNYNEQFF.

The gene calls are TRBV19 and TRBJ1-1; 7 positions match TRBD1. The junction had 8 bases not matched to a gene; V was cut back by 3 bases and J by 4 bases. The germline CDR1 and CDR2 sequences are LNHDA and SQIVND (reference sequence). CDR3 length equals 15 residues. CDR3 residues: CASSMIPGGGTEAFF. The DNA for the CDR3 is TGTGCCAGTAGTATGATCCCAGGGGGAGGCACTGAAGCTTTCTTT.

J is TRBJ2-1 and V is TRBV5-1, with 7 nucleotides matching TRBD2. Trimming took 0 bases from V and 8 from J; bases not matched to a gene: 8. The CDR3 is made up of 15 amino acids. From germline, CDR1 is SGHRS and CDR2 YFSETQ. DNA for the CDR3: TGCGCCAGCAGCTTGGGCGGGACTAAGGGCTATGAGCAGTTCTTC. Its protein is CASSLGGTKGYEQFF.

This CDR3 reads CASSLDRGGGGNTIYF. The DNA for the CDR3 is TGTGCCAGCAGCTTAGATCGGGGTGGAGGTGGAAACACCATATATTTT. The chain couples TRBV7-8 to TRBJ1-3; no clear D gene. CDR1 is SGHVS and CDR2 is FQNEAQ in the germline V gene. The CDR3 extends over 16 amino acids. V dropped 1 base and J dropped 3 bases, with 13 bases sitting between them.

The V and J genes are TRBV6-5 and TRBJ1-2; maybe TRBD1 (6 bases). Germline CDR1 reads MNHEY; CDR2 reads SVGAGI. The CDR3 covers 15 residues. V was shortened by 2 bases and J by 2 bases, with 12 bases between the two germline ends. Here the CDR3 DNA reads TGTGCCAGCAGTTACAGCTACAGGGAAAACTATGGCTACACCTTC. It translates to CASSYSYRENYGYTF.

In DNA, the CDR3 is TGTGCCAGCAGCGTAGGTGGGCTAGCGGGGGCGGAGACCCAGTACTTC. It translates to CASSVGGLAGAETQYF. The chain employs TRBV9 and TRBJ2-5, with 10 bases that match TRBD2. The CDR3 extends over 16 amino acids. Germline CDR1 is SGDLS and CDR2 is YYNGEE. V lost 0 bases to trimming and J lost 5 bases; unmatched junction nucleotides: 7. Variable domain in full (rest from reference TRBV9 and TRBJ2-5): DSGVTQTPKHLITATGQRVTLRCSPRSGDLSVYWYQQSLDQGLQFLIQYYNGEERAKGNILERFSAQQFPDLHSELNLSSLELGDSALYFCASSVGGLAGAETQYFGPGTRLLVL.

This clone was picked up a small number of times. The chain links TRBV6-5 to TRBJ2-3; D is unresolved. Germline-derived CDR1 and CDR2 are MNHEY and SVGAGI. Trimming cost V 0 bases and J 5 bases, with 15 bases left between them. The CDR3 runs 16 residues. CDR3: CASSYSSSPSGDTQYF. In DNA form, the CDR3 reads TGTGCCAGCAGTTACTCTAGCAGCCCCTCGGGAGATACGCAGTATTTT.

As DNA, the CDR3 is TGCGCCAGCAGCCAAGATGGACCGACAGGGTCGAACACTGAAGCTTTCTTT. Translated: CASSQDGPTGSNTEAFF. The rearrangement uses TRBV4-1 and TRBJ1-1, with 7 bases aligning to TRBD1. This CDR3 is 17 amino acids long. V was clipped by 0 bases and J by 1 base; unmatched bases: 8. CDR1 is MGHRA and CDR2 is YSYEKL in the germline V gene.

This clone was seen only a few times. The V call is TRBV6-5, the J call TRBJ1-1; TRBD1 is a possible D gene (6 bases). The CDR3 has 14 amino acids. Germline V gene data show CDR1 as MNHEY and CDR2 as SVGAGI. Trimming stripped 5 bases from V and 7 bases from J, with 17 bases between. CDR3 DNA: TGTGCCAGCAGTGAAACAGGGAAAGGGCTTGAAGCTTTCTTT. Protein: CASSETGKGLEAFF.

V and J are TRBV6-1 and TRBJ2-7, with a weak D call TRBD1 (5 bases). Germline V CDR1 and CDR2: MNHNS, SASEGT. This CDR3 is 14 amino acids long. The V and J ends lost 5 bases and 2 bases respectively, with 13 bases between them. CDR3 sequence: CASSRQLPTYEQYF. As DNA, the CDR3 is TGTGCCAGCAGTCGACAGCTCCCCACCTACGAGCAGTACTTC.